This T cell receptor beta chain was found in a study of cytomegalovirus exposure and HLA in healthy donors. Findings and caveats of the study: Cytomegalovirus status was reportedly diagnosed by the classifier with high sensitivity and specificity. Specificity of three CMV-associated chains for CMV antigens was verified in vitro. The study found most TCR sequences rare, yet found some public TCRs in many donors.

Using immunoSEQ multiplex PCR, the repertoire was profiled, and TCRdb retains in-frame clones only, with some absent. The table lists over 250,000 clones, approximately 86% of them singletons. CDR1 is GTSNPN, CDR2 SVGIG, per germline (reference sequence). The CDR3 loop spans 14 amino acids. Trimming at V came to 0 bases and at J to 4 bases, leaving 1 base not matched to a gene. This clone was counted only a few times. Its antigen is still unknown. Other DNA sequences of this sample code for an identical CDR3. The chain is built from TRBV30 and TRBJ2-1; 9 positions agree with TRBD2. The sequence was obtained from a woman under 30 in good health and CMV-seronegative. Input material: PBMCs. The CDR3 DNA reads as TGTGCCTGGAGTGTTCTAGCGGGATACAATGAGCAGTTCTTC. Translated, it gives CAWSVLAGYNEQFF.